This T cell receptor (beta chain) was observed in a study of T cell responses to AZD1222 COVID-19 vaccine. Per the germline V gene, CDR1 is MDHEN and CDR2 is SYDVKM. This CDR3 is 15 amino acids long. V dropped 5 bases and J dropped 1 base, with 14 bases sitting between them. Here immunoSEQ multiplex PCR was the method, and the copy in TCRdb shows in-frame clones only, minus some. The repertoire holds around 140,000 clones, with about 93% as singletons. The sequencing used peripheral blood, collected on day 0 of AZD1222 vaccination. This sequence originates from an adult in good health. This rearrangement joins TRBV28 to TRBJ1-1; D is unresolved. The CDR3 sequence: CASSAFARRNTEAFF. CDR3 nucleotide sequence: TGTGCCAGCAGTGCTTTCGCCAGGCGGAACACTGAAGCTTTCTTT.